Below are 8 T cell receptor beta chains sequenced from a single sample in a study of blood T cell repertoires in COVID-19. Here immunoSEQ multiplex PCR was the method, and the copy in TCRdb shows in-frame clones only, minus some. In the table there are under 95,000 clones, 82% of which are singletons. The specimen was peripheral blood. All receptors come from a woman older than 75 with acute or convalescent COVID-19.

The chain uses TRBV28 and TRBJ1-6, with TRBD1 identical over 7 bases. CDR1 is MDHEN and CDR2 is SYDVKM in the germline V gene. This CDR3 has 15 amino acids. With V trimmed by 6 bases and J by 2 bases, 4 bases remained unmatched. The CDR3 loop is CASRTDRAYNSPLHF. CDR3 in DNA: TGTGCCAGCAGGACCGACAGGGCCTATAATTCACCCCTCCACTTT.

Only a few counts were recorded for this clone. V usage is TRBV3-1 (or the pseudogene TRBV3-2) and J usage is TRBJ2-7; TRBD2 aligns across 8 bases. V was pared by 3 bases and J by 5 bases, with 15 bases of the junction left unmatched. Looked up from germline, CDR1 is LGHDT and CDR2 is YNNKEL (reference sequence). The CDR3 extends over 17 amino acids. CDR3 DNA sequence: TGTGCCAGCAGCCAGAAGAAACTAGCGGAGGCTCGGCACGAGCAGTACTTC. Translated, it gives CASSQKKLAEARHEQYF.

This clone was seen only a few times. Written as DNA, the CDR3 is TGTGCCAGCAGCTTAAGTGGGGGCACCTACGAGCAGTACTTC. It codes for CASSLSGGTYEQYF. V gene TRBV7-3 combines with J gene TRBJ2-7; D might be TRBD1 (6 bases). V was cut by 1 base and J by 2 bases, with 9 bases left in between. Germline V CDR1 and CDR2: SGHTA, FQGTGA. This CDR3 region has 14 residues.

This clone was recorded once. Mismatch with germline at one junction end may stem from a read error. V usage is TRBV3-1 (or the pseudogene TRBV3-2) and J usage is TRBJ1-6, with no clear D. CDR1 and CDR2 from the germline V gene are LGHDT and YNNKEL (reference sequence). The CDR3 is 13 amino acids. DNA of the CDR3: TGTGCCAGCAGCCAAGAGGTACGGGGATCCCTAAGCTTT. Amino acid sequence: CASSQEVRGSLSF.

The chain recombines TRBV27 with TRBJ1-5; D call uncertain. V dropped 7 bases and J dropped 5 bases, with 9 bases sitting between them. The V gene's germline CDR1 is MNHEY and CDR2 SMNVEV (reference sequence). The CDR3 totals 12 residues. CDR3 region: CASTTGYQPQHF. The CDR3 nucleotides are TGTGCCAGCACCACGGGTTATCAGCCCCAGCATTTT.

CDR3 sequence (DNA): TGCGCCAGCAGCTCTGGACTAGCGGGGGGACTTAGCACAGATACGCAGTATTTT. Translation: CASSSGLAGGLSTDTQYF. The chain links TRBV5-1 to TRBJ2-3; 14 positions agree with TRBD2. V trimming: 3 bases; J trimming: 0 bases; junction bases outside the gene matches: 6. The germline V gene encodes CDR1 SGHRS and CDR2 YFSETQ. The CDR3 spans 18 residues.

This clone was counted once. The CDR3 region is CASSPMPGQGSSPLHF. The CDR3 bases are TGCGCCAGCAGCCCGATGCCGGGACAGGGTAGCTCACCCCTCCACTTT. V usage is TRBV5-1 and J usage is TRBJ1-6; 9 nucleotides line up with TRBD1. This CDR3 region has 16 residues. Unmatched junction bases numbered 12, after V lost 4 bases and J lost 10 bases. The germline CDR1 and CDR2 sequences are SGHRS and YFSETQ.

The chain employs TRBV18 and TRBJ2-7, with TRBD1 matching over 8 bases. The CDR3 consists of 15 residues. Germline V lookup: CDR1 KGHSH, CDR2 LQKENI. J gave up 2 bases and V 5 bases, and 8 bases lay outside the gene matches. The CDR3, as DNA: TGTGCCAGCTCATCGGTCGACAGGGGCCCCTACGAGCAGTACTTC. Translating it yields CASSSVDRGPYEQYF.